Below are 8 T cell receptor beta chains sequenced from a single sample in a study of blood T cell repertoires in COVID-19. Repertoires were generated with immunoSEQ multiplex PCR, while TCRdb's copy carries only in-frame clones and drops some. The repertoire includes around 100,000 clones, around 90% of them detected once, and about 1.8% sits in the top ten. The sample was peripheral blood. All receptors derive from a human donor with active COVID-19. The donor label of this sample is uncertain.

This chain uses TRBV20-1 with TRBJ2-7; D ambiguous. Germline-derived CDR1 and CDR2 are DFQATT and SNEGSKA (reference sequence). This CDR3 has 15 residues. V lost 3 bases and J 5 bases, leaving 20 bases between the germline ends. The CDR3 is CSASKVNSPPHEQYF. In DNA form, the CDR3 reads TGCAGTGCTAGTAAAGTTAACAGCCCACCCCACGAGCAGTACTTC.

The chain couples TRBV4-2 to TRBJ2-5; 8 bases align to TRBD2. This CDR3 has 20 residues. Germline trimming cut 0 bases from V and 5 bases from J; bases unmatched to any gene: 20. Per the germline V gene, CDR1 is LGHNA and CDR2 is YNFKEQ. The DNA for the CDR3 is TGTGCCAGCAGCCAAGATAAGGGCGGGGGGTCCCCGGGTGTAAGCGAGACCCAGTACTTC. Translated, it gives CASSQDKGGGSPGVSETQYF.

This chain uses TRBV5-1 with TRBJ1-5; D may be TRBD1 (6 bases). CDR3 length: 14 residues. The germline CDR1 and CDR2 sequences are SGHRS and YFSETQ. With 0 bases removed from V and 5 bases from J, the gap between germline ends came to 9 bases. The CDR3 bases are TGCGCCAGCAGCTTGGAAGGGGGGGATCAGCCCCAGCATTTT. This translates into CASSLEGGDQPQHF.

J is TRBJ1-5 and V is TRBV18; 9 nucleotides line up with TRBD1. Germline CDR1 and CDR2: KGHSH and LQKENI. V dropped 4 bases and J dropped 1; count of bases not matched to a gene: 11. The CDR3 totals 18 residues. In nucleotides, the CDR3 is TGTGCCAGCTCACGGGCCGGGACAGGGTCTGCCAGCAATCAGCCCCAGCATTTT. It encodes CASSRAGTGSASNQPQHF.

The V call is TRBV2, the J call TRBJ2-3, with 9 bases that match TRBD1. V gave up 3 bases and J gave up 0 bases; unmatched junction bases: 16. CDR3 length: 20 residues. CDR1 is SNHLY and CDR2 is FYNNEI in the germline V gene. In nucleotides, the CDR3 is TGTGCCAGCAGTGATGACCGGGACAGGGAAGAATCGGCTAGCACAGATACGCAGTATTTT. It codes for CASSDDRDREESASTDTQYF.

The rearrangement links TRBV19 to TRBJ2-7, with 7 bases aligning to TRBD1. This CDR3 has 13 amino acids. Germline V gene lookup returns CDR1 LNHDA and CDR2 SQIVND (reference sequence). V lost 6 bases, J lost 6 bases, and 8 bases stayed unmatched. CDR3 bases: TGTGCCAGTAGCAACAGGGGTAAAGGCGAGCAGTACTTC. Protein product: CASSNRGKGEQYF.

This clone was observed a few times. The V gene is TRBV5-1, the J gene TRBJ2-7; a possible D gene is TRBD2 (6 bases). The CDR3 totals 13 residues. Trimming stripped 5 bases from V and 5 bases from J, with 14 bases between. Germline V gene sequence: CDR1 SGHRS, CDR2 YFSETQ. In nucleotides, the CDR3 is TGCGCCAGCAGTCCGGGGGATGATGACGAGCAGTACTTC. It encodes CASSPGDDDEQYF.

The DNA of the CDR3 is TGTGCCAGCAGCTCGAAAGGACAGGGCGCTGAAGCTTTCTTT. Translation gives CASSSKGQGAEAFF. This rearrangement joins TRBV7-9 to TRBJ1-1; 8 bases map to TRBD1. With 4 bases clipped from V and 6 bases from J, the junction kept 7 bases outside the gene matches. This CDR3 contains 14 residues. Looked up from germline, CDR1 is SEHNR and CDR2 is FQNEAQ (reference sequence).